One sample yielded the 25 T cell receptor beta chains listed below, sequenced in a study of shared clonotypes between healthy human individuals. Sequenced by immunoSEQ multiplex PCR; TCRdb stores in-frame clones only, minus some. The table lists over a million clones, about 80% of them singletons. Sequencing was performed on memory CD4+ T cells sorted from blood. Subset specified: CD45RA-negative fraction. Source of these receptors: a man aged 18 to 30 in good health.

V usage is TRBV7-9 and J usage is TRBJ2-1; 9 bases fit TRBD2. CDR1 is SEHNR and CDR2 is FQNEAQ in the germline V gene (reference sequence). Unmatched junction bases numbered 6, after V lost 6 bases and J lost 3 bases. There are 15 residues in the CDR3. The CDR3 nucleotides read TGTGCCAGCAGTAGACTAGCGGCAAACTACAATGAGCAGTTCTTC. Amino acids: CASSRLAANYNEQFF.

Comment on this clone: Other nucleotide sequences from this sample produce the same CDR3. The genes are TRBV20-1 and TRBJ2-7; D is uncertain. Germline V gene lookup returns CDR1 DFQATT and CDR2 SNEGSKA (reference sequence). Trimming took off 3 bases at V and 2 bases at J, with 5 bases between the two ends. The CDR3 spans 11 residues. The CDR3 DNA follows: TGCAGTGCTAGCCGGGCCTACGAGCAGTACTTC. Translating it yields CSASRAYEQYF.

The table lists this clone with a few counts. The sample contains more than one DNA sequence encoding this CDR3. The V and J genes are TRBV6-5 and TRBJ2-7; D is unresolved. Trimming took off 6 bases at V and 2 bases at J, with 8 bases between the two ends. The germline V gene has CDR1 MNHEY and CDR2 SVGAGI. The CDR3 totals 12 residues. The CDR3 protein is CASSTPPYEQYF. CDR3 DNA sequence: TGTGCCAGCAGCACCCCCCCCTACGAGCAGTACTTC.

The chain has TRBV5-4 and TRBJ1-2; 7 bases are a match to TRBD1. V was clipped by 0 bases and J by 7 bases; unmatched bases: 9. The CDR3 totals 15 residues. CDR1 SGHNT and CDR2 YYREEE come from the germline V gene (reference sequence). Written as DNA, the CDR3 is TGTGCCAGCAGCTTGGATCCGGGACAGCCCCCTGGCTACACCTTC. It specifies CASSLDPGQPPGYTF.

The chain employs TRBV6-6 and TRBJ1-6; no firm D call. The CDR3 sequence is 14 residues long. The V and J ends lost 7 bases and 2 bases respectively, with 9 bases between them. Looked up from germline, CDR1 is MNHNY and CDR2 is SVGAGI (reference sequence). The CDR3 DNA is TGTGCCAGCATAAAGGGTGCCTATAATTCACCCCTCCACTTT. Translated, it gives CASIKGAYNSPLHF.

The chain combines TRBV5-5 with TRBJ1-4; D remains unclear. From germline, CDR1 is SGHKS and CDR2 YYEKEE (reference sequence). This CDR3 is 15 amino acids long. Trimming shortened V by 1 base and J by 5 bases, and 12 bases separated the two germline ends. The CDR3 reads CASSLYEGRNEKLFF. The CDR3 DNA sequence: TGTGCCAGCAGCTTGTACGAAGGGAGGAATGAAAAACTGTTTTTT.

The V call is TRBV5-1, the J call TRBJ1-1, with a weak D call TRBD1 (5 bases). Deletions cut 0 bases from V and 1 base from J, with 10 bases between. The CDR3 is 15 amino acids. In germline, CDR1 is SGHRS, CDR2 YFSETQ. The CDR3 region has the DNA TGCGCCAGCAGCTTGGCCGACAGAAAGAACACTGAAGCTTTCTTT. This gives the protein CASSLADRKNTEAFF.

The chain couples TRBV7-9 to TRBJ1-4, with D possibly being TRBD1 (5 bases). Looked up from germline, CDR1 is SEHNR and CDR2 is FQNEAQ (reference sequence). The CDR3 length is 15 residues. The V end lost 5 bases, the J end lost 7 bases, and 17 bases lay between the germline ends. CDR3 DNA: TGTGCCAGCAGCCCTTCTGTGCTGGGGGGTGAAAAACTGTTTTTT. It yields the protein CASSPSVLGGEKLFF. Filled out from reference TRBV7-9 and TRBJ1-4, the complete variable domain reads DTGVSQNPRHKITKRGQNVTFRCDPISEHNRLYWYRQTLGQGPEFLTYFQNEAQLEKSRLLSDRFSAERPKGSFSTLEIQRTEQGDSAMYLCASSPSVLGGEKLFFGSGTQLSVL.

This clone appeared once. The DNA for the CDR3 is TGTGCCAGCAGTCCACTAGCGGGGACCAACACTCGCACAGATACGCAGTATTTT. It codes for CASSPLAGTNTRTDTQYF. This chain connects TRBV27 to TRBJ2-3; 10 bases fit TRBD2. CDR3 size: 18 residues. J gave up 1 base and V 5 bases, and 12 bases lay outside the gene matches. CDR1 and CDR2 from the germline V gene are MNHEY and SMNVEV (reference sequence).

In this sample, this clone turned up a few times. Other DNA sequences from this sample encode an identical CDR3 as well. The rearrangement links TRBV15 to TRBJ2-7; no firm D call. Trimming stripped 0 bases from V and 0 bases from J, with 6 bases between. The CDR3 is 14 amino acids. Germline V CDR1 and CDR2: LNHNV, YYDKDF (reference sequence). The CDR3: CATSRDRSSYEQYF. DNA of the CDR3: TGTGCCACCAGCAGAGACAGGAGCTCCTACGAGCAGTACTTC.

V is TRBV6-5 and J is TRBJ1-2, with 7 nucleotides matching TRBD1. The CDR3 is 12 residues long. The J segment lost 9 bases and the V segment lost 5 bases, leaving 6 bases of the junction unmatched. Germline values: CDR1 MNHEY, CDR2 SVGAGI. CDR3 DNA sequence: TGTGCCAGCAGTCGAGGGGGCAGCCGCTACACCTTC. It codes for CASSRGGSRYTF.

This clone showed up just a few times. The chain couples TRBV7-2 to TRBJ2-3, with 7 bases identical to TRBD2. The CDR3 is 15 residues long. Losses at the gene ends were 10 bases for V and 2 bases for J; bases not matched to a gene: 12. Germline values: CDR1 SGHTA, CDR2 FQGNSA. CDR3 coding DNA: TGTGCCACCGCCCTCGGGACTACTCTCACAGATACGCAGTATTTT. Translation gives CATALGTTLTDTQYF.

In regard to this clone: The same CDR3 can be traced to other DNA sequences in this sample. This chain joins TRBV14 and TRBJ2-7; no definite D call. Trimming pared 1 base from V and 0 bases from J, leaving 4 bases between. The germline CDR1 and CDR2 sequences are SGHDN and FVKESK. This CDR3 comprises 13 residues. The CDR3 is CASSQASSYEQYF. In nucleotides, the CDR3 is TGTGCCAGCAGCCAAGCGAGCTCCTACGAGCAGTACTTC.

The CDR3 DNA sequence: TGTGCCACCCGCTGGGGGGAGAAAGTTGACGAGCAGTACTTC. Residues: CATRWGEKVDEQYF. The genes are TRBV10-3 and TRBJ2-7, with D possibly matching TRBD2 (6 bases). The CDR3 is 14 amino acids. The V end was cut by 10 bases, the J end by 5 bases, with 21 bases between. Germline assignment: CDR1 ENHRY and CDR2 SYGVKD.

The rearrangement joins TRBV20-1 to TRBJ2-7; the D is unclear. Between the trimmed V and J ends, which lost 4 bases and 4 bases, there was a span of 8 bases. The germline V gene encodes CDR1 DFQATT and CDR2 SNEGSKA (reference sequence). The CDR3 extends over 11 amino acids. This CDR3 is CSAIFEYEQYF. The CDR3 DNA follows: TGCAGTGCTATTTTTGAATACGAGCAGTACTTC.

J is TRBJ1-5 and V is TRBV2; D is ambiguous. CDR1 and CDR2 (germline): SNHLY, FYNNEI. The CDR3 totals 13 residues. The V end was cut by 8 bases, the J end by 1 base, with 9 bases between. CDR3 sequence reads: CASDVGSNQPQHF. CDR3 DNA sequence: TGTGCCAGCGATGTAGGGAGCAATCAGCCCCAGCATTTT.

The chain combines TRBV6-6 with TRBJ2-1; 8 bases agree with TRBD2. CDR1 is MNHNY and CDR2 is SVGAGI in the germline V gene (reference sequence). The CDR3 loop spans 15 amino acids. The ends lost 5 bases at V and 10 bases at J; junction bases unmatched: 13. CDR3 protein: CASSDWSSGPLEQFF. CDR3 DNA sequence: TGTGCCAGCAGTGACTGGTCTAGCGGGCCCCTAGAGCAGTTCTTC.

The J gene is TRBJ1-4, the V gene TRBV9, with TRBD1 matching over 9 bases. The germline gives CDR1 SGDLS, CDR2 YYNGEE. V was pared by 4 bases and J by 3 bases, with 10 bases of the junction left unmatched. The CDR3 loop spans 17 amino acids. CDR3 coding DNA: TGTGCCAGCAGCCCCCGAGGGACAGGGAGGCCTAATGAAAAACTGTTTTTT. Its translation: CASSPRGTGRPNEKLFF.

For the CDR3, the DNA is TGTGCCAGCAGCGACATCTCGGCAGGGAGTTACGAGCAGTACTTC. It translates to CASSDISAGSYEQYF. The rearrangement links TRBV14 to TRBJ2-7, with D tentatively TRBD1 or TRBD2 (5 bases each). The V gene's germline CDR1 is SGHDN and CDR2 FVKESK. V was cut by 5 bases and J by 4 bases, with 18 bases left in between. This CDR3 region has 15 residues.

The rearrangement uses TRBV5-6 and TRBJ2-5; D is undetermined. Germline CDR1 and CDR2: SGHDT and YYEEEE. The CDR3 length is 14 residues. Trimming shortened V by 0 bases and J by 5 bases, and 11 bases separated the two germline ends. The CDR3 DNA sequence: TGTGCCAGCAGCTTGGGCCTAATCGGGGAGACCCAGTACTTC. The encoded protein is CASSLGLIGETQYF.

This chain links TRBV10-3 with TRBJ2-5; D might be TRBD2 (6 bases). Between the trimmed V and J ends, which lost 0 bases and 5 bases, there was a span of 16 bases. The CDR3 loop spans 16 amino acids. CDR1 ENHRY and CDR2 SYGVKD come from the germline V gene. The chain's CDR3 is CAISESPPGGGETQYF. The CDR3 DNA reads TGTGCCATCAGTGAGTCCCCCCCGGGTGGAGGGGAGACCCAGTACTTC.

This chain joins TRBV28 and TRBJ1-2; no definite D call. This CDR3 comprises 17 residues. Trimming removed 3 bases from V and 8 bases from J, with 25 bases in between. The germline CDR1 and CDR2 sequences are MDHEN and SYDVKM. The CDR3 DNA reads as TGTGCCAGCAGTTTCCTCATGACAACCTCCGTCACTCGGGGCTACACCTTC. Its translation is CASSFLMTTSVTRGYTF.

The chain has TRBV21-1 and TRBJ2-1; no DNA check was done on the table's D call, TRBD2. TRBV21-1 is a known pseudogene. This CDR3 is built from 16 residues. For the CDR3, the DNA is TGTGCCAGCAGCAAAGACAGACTAGCGGGGGGGAATGAGCAGTTCTTC. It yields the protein CASSKDRLAGGNEQFF.

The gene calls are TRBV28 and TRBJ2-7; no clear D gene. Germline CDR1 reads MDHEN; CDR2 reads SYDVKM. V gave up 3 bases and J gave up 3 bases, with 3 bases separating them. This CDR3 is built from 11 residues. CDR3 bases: TGTGCCAGCAGTTTTATCTACGAGCAGTACTTC. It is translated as CASSFIYEQYF.

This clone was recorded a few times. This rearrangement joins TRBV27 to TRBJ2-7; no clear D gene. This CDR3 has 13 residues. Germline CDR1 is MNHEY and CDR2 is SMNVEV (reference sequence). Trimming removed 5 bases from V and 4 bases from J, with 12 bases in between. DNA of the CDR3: TGTGCCAGCAGTGAATCCAGGTGGTACGAGCAGTACTTC. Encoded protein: CASSESRWYEQYF.